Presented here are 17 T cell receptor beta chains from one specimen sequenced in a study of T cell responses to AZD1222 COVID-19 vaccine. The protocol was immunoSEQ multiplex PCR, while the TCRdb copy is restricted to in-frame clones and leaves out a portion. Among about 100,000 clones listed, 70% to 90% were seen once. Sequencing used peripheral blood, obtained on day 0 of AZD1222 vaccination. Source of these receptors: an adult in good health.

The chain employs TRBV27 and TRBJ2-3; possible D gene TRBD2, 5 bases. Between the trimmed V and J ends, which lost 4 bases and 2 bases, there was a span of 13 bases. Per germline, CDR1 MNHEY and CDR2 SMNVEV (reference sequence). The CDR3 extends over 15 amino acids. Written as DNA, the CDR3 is TGTGCCAGCAGTTCCGGGAAGACTCACACAGATACGCAGTATTTT. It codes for CASSSGKTHTDTQYF.

Here the CDR3 reads CASSLGQGRGETQYF. CDR3 bases: TGTGCCAGCAGCTTGGGCCAGGGGCGAGGAGAGACCCAGTACTTC. V gene TRBV5-6 combines with J gene TRBJ2-5; tentatively, D is TRBD1 (6 bases). The CDR3 runs to 15 residues. Trimming cost V 0 bases and J 4 bases, with 13 bases left between them. Germline lookup yields CDR1 SGHDT and CDR2 YYEEEE.

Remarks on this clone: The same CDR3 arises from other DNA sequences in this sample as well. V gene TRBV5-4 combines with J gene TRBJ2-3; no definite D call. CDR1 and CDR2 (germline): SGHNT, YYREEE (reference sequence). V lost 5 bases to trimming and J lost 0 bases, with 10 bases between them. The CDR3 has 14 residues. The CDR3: CASSSRRSTDTQYF. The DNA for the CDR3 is TGTGCCAGCAGTTCGCGGCGAAGCACAGATACGCAGTATTTT.

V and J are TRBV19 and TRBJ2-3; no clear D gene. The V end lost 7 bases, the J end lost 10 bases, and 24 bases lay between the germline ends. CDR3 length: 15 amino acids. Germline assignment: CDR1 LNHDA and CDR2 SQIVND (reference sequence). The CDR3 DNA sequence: TGTGCCAGTACCCAGGACGGTTTCGAGCCCCCGTCGCAGTATTTT. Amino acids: CASTQDGFEPPSQYF.

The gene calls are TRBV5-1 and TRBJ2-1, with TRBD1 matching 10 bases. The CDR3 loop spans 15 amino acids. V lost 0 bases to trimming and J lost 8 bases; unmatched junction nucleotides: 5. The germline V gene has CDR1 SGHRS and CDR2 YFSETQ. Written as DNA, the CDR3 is TGCGCCAGCAGCTTGGGCACCGGGACAGGGGATGAGCAGTTCTTC. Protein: CASSLGTGTGDEQFF. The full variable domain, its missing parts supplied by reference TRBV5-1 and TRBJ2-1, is KAGVTQTPRYLIKTRGQQVTLSCSPISGHRSVSWYQQTPGQGLQFLFEYFSETQRNKGNFPGRFSGRQFSNSRSEMNVSTLELGDSALYLCASSLGTGTGDEQFFGPGTRLTVL.

Here the CDR3 reads CASRRGQGAGGYTF. DNA for the CDR3: TGTGCCAGCAGGCGGGGGCAGGGGGCAGGTGGCTACACCTTC. The chain recombines TRBV2 with TRBJ1-2; TRBD1 matches at 8 bases. Germline CDR1 is SNHLY and CDR2 is FYNNEI. The CDR3 totals 14 residues. Trimming removed 6 bases from V and 7 bases from J; junction bases left unmatched: 10.

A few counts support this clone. The DNA for the CDR3 is TGTGCCAGCAGCTTAGAAGGTTCGTACAATGAGCAGTTCTTC. This codes for CASSLEGSYNEQFF. This sequence joins TRBV7-9 and TRBJ2-1; D is unresolved. This CDR3 has 14 residues. V dropped 1 base and J dropped 4 bases, with 8 bases sitting between them. The germline V gene has CDR1 SEHNR and CDR2 FQNEAQ (reference sequence).

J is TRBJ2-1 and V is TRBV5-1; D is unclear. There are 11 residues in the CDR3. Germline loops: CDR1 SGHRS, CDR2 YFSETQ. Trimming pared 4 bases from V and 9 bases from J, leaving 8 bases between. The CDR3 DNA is TGCGCCAGCAGCGAGTTGGGTGAGCAGTTCTTC. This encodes CASSELGEQFF.

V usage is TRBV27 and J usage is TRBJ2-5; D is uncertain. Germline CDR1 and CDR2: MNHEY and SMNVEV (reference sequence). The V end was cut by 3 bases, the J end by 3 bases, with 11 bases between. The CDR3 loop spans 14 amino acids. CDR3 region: CASSFLQVEETQYF. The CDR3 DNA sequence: TGTGCCAGCAGTTTTCTTCAGGTCGAAGAGACCCAGTACTTC.

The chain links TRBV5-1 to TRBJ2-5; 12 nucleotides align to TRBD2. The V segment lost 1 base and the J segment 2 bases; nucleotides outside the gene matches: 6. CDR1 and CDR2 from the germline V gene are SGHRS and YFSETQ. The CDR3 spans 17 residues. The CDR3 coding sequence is TGCGCCAGCAGCTTGTCGACTAGCGGGAGTGGACAAGAGACCCAGTACTTC. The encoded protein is CASSLSTSGSGQETQYF.

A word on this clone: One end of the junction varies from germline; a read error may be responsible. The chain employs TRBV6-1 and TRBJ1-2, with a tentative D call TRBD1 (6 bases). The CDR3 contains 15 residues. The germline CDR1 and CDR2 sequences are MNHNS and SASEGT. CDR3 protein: CASSDRGRPPYDYTF. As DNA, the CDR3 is TGTGCCAGCAGTGACAGGGGCAGACCTCCATATGACTACACCTTC.

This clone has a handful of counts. CDR3 DNA sequence: TGTGCCAGCAGCCCACAGGGGGTGGGCACTGAAGCTTTCTTT. As protein: CASSPQGVGTEAFF. The chain uses TRBV6-5 and TRBJ1-1, with TRBD1 matching 8 bases. J gave up 4 bases and V 6 bases, and 7 bases lay outside the gene matches. The CDR3 extends over 14 amino acids. Per germline, CDR1 MNHEY and CDR2 SVGAGI.

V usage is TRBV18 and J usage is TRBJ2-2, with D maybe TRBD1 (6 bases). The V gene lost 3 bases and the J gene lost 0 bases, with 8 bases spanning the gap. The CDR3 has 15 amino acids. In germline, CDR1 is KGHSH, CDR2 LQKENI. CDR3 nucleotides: TGTGCCAGCTCACCGGGGACACCGAACACCGGGGAGCTGTTTTTT. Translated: CASSPGTPNTGELFF.

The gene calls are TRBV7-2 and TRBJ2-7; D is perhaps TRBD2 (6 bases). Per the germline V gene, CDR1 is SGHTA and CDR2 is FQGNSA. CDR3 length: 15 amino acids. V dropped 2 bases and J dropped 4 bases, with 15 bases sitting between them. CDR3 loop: CASSLRFPGAYEQYF. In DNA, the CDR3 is TGTGCCAGCAGCTTACGGTTTCCGGGAGCTTACGAGCAGTACTTC.

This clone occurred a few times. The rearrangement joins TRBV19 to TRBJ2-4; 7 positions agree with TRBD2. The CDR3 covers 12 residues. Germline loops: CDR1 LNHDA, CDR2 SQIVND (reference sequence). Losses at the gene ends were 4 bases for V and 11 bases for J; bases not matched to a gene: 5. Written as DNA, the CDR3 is TGTGCCAGTAGTACCGACCGGGGGGTTCAGTACTTC. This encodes CASSTDRGVQYF.

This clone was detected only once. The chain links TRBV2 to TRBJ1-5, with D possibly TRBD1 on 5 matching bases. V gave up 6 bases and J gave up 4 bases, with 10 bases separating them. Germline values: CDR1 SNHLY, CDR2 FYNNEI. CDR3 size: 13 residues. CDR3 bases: TGTGCCAGCAGGGACATCCAAAATCAGCCCCAGCATTTT. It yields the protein CASRDIQNQPQHF.

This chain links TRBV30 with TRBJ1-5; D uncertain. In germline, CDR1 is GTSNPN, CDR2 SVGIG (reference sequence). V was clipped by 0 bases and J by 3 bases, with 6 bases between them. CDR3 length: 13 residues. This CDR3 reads CAWSVQVNQPQHF. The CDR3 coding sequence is TGTGCCTGGAGTGTCCAGGTCAATCAGCCCCAGCATTTT.